The T cell receptor (beta chain) described here comes from a study of T-cell memory formation after mild COVID-19. Points on this clonotype: The antigen is unknown.

Study-level points and caveats: Among contracting clones, CD4+ were mainly CM/EM and CD8+ enriched in EMRA.

Per the germline V gene, CDR1 is MGHRA and CDR2 is YSYEKL. V shed 4 bases and J shed 12 bases, with 18 bases lying between them. The CDR3 has 14 residues. From the 5' RACE reads, TCRdb called clonotypes with MiXCR, one entry per CDR3 protein. Of about 430,000 distinct CDR3 sequences listed, roughly 17% are singletons. This TCR was recovered from a man aged 18 to 35 who had mild COVID-19 (a few samples of this study predate the infection). Cell type and time point are not known. Sequencing used PBMCs or a T cell subset sorted from them (not recorded which). The J gene is TRBJ1-4, the V gene TRBV4-1, with D unresolved. CDR3 region: CASSPVDGEWELFF. CDR3 DNA sequence: TGCGCCAGCAGCCCCGTGGACGGCGAATGGGAACTGTTTTTT.